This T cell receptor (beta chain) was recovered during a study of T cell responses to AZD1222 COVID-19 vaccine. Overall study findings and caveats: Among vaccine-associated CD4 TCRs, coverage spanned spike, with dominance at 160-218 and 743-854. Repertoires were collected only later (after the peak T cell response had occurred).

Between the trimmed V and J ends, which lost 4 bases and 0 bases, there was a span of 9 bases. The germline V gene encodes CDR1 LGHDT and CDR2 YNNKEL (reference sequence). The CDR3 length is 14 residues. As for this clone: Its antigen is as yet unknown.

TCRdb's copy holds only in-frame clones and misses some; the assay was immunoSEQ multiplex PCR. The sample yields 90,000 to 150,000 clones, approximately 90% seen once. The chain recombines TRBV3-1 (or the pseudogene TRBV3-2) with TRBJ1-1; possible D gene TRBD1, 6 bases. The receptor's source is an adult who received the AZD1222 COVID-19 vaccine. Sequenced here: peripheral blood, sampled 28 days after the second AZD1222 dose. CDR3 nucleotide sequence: TGTGCCAGCAGCCCAGGGGCTTTGAACACTGAAGCTTTCTTT. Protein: CASSPGALNTEAFF.